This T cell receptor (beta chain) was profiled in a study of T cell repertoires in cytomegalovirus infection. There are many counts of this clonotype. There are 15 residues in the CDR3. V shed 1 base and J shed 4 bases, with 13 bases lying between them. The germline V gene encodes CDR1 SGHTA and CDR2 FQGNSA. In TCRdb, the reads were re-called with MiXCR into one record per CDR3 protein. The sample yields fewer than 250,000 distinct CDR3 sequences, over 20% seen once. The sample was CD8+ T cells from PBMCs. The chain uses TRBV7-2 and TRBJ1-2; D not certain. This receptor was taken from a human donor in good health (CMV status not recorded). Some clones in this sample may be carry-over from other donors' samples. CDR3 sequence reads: CASSLEPRPLYGYTF. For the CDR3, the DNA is TGTGCCAGCAGCTTAGAGCCGCGGCCTCTCTATGGCTACACCTTC.